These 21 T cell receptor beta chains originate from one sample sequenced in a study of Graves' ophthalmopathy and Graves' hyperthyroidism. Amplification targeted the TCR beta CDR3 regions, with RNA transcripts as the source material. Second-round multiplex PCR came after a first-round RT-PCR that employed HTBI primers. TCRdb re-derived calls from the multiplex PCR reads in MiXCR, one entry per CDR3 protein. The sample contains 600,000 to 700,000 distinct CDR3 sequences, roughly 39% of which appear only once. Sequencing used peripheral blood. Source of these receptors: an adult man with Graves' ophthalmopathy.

The CDR3 loop is CASSQRGLSNYGYTF. For the CDR3, the DNA is TGTGCCAGCAGCCAGCGGGGCCTCTCTAACTATGGCTACACCTTC. The chain couples TRBV9 to TRBJ1-2; D is possibly TRBD1 (5 bases). CDR3 length: 15 residues. From germline, CDR1 is SGDLS and CDR2 YYNGEE. V was pared by 4 bases and J by 0 bases, with 13 bases between.

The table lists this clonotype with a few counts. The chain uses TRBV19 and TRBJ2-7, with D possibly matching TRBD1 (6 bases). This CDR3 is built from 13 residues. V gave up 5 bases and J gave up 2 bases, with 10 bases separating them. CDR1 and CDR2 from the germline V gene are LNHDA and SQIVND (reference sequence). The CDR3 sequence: CASSGTQTYEQYF. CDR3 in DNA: TGTGCCAGTAGTGGGACACAGACCTACGAGCAGTACTTC.

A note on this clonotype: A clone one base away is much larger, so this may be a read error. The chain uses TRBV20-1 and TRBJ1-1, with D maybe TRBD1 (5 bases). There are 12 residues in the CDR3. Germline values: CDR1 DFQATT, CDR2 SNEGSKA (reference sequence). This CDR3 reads CSVPEPGTVAFF. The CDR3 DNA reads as TGCAGTGTCCCCGAGCCTGGGACTGTAGCTTTCTTT.

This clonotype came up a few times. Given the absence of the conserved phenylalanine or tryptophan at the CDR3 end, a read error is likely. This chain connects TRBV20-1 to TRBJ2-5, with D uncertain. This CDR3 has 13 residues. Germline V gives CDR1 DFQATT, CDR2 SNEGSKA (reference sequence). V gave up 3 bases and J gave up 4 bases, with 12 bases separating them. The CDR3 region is CSASPTGAETQYL. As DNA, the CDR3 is TGCAGTGCTAGCCCGACCGGAGCAGAGACCCAGTACCTC.

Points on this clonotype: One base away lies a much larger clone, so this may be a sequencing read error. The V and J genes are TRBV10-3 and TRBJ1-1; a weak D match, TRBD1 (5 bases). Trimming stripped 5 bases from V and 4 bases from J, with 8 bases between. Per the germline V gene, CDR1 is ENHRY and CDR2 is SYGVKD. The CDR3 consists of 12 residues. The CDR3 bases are TGTGCCATCAGTCGCAGGGTCACTGAAGCTTTCTTT. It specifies CAISRRVTEAFF.

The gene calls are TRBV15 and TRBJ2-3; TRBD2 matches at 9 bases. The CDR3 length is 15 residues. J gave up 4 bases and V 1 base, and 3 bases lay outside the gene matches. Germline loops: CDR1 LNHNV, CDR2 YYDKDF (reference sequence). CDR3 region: CATSRARLAADTQYF. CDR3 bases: TGTGCCACCAGCAGAGCCCGACTAGCGGCAGATACGCAGTATTTT.

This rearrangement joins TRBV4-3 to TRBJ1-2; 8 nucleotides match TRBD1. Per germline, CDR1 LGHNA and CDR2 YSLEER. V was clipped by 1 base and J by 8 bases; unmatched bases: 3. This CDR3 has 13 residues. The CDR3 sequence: CASSQGRGQGYTF. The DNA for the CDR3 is TGCGCCAGCAGCCAAGGCAGGGGGCAAGGCTACACCTTC.

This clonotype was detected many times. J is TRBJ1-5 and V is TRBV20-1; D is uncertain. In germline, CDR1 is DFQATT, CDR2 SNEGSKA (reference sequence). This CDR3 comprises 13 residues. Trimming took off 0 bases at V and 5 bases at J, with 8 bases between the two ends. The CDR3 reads CSAREERDQPQHF. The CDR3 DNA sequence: TGCAGTGCTAGAGAAGAGCGGGATCAGCCCCAGCATTTT.

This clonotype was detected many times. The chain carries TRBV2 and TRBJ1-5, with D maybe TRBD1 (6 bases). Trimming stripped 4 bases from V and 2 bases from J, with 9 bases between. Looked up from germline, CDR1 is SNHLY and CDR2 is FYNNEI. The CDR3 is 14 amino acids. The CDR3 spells CASSGSGGNQPQHF. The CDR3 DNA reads TGTGCCAGCAGTGGGTCAGGGGGCAATCAGCCCCAGCATTTT. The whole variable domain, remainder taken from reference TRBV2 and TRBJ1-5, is EPEVTQTPSHQVTQMGQEVILRCVPISNHLYFYWYRQILGQKVEFLVSFYNNEISEKSEIFDDQFSVERPDGSNFTLKIRSTKLEDSAMYFCASSGSGGNQPQHFGDGTRLSIL.

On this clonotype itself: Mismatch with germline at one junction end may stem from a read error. The CDR3 DNA follows: TGTGCCGGCAGGACAGGGACGATCGGCGGAGAGCAGTACTTC. This encodes CAGRTGTIGGEQYF. This chain connects TRBV6-5 to TRBJ2-7, with TRBD1 identical over 8 bases. Germline-derived CDR1 and CDR2 are MNHEY and SVGAGI. This CDR3 has 14 amino acids.

CDR3 in DNA: TGCAGTGCTAGCCCAGGGGGGGGCACTGACAGGGCTGGTTCCACCTTC. Protein product: CSASPGGGTDRAGSTF. V is TRBV20-1 and J is TRBJ1-2; 7 positions match TRBD1. The V gene end was trimmed by 3 bases and the J gene end by 13 bases; junction bases not matched to a gene: 23. CDR1 is DFQATT, CDR2 SNEGSKA, per germline (reference sequence). This CDR3 region has 16 residues.

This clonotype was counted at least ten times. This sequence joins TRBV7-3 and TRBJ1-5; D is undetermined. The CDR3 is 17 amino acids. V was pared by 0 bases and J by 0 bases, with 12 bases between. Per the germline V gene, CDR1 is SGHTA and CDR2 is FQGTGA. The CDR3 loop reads CASSLTTEYYSNQPQHF. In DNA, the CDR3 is TGTGCCAGCAGCTTAACAACGGAATATTATAGCAATCAGCCCCAGCATTTT.

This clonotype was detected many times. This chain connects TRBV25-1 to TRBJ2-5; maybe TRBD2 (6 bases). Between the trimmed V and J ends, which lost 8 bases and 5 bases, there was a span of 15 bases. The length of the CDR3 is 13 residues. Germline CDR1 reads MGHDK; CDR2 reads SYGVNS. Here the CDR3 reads CASSYGSSETQYF. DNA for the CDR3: TGTGCCAGCTCCTACGGGAGCTCGGAGACCCAGTACTTC. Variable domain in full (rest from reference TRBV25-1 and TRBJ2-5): EADIYQTPRYLVIGTGKKITLECSQTMGHDKMYWYQQDPGMELHLIHYSYGVNSTEKGDLSSESTVSRIRTEHFPLTLESARPSHTSQYLCASSYGSSETQYFGPGTRLLVL.

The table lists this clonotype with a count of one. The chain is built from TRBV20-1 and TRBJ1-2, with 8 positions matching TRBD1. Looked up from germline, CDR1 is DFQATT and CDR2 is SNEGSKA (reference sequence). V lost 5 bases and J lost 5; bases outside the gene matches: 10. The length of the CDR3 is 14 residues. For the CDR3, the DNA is TGCAGTGCTTCCGGGAGACAGGGGTCTTATGGCTACACCTTC. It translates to CSASGRQGSYGYTF.

DNA of the CDR3: TGTGCCTGGAGTCAGGGGATAAGCTACGAGCAGTACTTC. This codes for CAWSQGISYEQYF. The chain combines TRBV25-1 with TRBJ2-7, with TRBD1 as a possible D gene (6 bases). Germline-derived CDR1 and CDR2 are MGHDK and SYGVNS. This CDR3 is 13 amino acids long. V shed 11 bases and J shed 3 bases, with 17 bases lying between them.

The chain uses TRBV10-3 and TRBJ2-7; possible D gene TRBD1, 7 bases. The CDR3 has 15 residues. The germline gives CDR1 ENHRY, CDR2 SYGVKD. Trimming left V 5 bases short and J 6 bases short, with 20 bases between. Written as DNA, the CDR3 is TGTGCCATCAGTACGAGGGCGCGGGACAGTACCGAGCAGTACTTC. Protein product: CAISTRARDSTEQYF.

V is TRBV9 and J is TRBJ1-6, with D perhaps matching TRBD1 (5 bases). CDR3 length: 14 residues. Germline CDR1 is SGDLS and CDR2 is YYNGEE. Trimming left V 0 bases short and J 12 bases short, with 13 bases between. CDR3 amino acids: CASSVDGALRPLHF. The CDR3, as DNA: TGTGCCAGCAGCGTAGATGGGGCCCTTCGACCCCTCCACTTT.

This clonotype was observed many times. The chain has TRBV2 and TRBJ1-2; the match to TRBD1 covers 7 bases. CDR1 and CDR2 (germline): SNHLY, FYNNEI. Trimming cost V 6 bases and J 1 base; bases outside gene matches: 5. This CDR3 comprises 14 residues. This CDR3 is CASSIRDSNYGYTF. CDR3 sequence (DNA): TGTGCCAGCAGCATACGGGACAGTAACTATGGCTACACCTTC.

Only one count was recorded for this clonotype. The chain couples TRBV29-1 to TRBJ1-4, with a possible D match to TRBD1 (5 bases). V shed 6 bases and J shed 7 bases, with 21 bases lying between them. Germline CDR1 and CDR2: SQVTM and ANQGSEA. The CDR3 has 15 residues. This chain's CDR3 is CSVVGPGLLSEKLFF. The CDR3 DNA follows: TGCAGCGTCGTTGGTCCGGGACTGCTATCTGAAAAACTGTTTTTT.

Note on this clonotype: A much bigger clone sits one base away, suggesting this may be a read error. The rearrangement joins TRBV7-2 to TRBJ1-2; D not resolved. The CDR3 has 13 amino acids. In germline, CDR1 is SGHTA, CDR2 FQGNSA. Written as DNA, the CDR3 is TGTGCCATCAGCCTTTTTGGAAGGGTTGGCTACACCTTC. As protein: CAISLFGRVGYTF.

Here the CDR3 DNA reads TGTGCCAGCAGCGTTGAAAAGACAGGGGGCACTGAAGCTTTCTTT. Amino acids: CASSVEKTGGTEAFF. V gene TRBV5-4 combines with J gene TRBJ1-1; TRBD1 agrees at 9 bases. Germline assignment: CDR1 SGHNT and CDR2 YYREEE (reference sequence). The CDR3 has 15 amino acids. The trim removed 4 bases at V and 4 bases at J, leaving 8 bases unmatched.